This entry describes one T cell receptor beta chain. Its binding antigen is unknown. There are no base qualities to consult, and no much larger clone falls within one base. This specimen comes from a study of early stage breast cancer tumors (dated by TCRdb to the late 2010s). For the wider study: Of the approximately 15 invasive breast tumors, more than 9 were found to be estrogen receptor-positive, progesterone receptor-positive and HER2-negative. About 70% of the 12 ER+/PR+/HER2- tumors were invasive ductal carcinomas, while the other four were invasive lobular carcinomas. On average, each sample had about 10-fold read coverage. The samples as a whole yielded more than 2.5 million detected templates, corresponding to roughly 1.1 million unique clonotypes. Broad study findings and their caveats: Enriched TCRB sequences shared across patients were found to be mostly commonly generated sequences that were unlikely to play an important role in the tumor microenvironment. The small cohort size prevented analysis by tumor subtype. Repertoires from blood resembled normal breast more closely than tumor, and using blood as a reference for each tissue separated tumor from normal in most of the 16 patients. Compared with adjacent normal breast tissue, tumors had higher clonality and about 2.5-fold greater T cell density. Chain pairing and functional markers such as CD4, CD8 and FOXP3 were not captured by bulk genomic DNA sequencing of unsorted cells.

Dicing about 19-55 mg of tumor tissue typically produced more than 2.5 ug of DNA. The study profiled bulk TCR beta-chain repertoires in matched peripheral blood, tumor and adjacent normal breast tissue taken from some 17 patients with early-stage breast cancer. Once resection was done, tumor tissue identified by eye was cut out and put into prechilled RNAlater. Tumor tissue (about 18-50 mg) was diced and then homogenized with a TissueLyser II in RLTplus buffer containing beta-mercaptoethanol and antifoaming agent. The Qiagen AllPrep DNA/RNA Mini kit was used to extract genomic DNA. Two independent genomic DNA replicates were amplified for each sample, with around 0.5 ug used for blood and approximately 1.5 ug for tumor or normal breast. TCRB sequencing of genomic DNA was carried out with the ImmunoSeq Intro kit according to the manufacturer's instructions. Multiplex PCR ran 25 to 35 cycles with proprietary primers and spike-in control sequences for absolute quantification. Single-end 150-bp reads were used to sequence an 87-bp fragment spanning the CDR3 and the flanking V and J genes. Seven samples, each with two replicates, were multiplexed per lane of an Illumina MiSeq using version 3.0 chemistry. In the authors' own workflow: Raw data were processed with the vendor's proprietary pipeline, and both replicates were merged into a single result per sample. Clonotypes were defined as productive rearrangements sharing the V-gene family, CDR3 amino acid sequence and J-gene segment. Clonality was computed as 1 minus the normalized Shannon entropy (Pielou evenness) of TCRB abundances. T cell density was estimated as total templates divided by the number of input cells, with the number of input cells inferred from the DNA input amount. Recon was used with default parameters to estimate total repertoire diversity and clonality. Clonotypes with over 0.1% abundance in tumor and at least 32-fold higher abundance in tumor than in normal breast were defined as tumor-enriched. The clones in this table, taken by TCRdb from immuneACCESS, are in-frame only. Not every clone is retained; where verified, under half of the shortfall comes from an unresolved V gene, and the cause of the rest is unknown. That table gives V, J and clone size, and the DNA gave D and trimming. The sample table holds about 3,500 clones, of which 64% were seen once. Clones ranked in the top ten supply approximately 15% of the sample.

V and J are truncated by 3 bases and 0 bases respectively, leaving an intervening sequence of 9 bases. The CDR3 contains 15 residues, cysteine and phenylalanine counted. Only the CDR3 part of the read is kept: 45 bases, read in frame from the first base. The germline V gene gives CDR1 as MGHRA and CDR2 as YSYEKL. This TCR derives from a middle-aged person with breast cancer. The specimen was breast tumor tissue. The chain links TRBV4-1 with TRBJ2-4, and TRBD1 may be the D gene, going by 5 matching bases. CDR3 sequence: CASSHGHLAKNIQYF. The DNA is TGCGCCAGCAGCCACGGACATCTAGCCAAAAACATTCAGTACTTC.